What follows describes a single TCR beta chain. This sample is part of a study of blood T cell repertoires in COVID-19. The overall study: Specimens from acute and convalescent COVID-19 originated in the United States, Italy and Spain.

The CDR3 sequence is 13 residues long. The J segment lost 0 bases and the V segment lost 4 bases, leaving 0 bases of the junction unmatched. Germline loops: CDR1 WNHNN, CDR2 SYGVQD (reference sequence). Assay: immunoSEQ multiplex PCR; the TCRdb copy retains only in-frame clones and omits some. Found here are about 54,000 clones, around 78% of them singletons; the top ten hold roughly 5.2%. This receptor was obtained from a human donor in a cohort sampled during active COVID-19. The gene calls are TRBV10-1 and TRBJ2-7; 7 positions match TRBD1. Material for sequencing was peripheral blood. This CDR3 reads CASSGQGSYEQYF. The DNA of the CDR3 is TGCGCCAGCAGTGGACAGGGCTCCTACGAGCAGTACTTC.